The source of this TCR beta chain is a study of human T cells and chemical hapten exposure. Study information: A roughly 2 cm by roughly 2 cm inner upper arm patch received 2% DPC for sensitization.

Stated time point: patch test 1, 2 weeks after DPC sensitization. As for treatment: therapeutic diphenylcyclopropenone sensitization with weekly scalp DPC. The library gave individual cDNA molecules unique molecular identifiers. As processed by the authors: Samples held a median of roughly 100,000 TCRs, range about 20,000–690,600. TCRdb passed the RACE reads through MiXCR, listing each CDR3 protein once. These V and J calls are TCRdb output, not the study's own analysis. This table holds some 340,000 distinct CDR3 sequences, approximately 6.9% found once. CDR3 length equals 17 residues. Germline loops: CDR1 SEHNR, CDR2 FQNEAQ (reference sequence). Trimming removed 2 bases at V and 0 bases at J, with 14 bases between.

The sequencing here drew on whole blood, taken in connection with sensitization to the hapten diphenylcyclopropenone (DPC). The gene calls are TRBV7-9 and TRBJ1-3; no firm D call. The origin of this receptor is a woman younger than 35 with alopecia areata. Some clones in this sample may be carry-over from other donors' samples. CDR3 loop: CASSLSSSLSSGNTIYF. In nucleotides, the CDR3 is TGTGCCAGCAGCTTATCTTCCAGCTTGAGCTCTGGAAACACCATATATTTT.